This note documents a single TCR beta chain sequence. Its matching antigen is unknown. Sequencing was performed with immunoSEQ multiplex PCR; in TCRdb, only in-frame clones are kept and a portion is missing. The table shows around 120,000 clones, with 70% to 90% occurring only once. This sample was included in a study of T cell responses to AZD1222 COVID-19 vaccine. Overall study findings and caveats: The reported proportion of spike-specific TCRs targeting unmutated variant regions was nearly half. Repertoire sampling happened only post peak T cell response.

Germline CDR1 and CDR2: MNHEY and SMNVEV (reference sequence). Trimming took 1 base from V and 0 from J, leaving 10 bases between them. The CDR3 totals 16 residues. The specimen comprised peripheral blood, sampled on day 0 of AZD1222 vaccination. The chain links TRBV27 to TRBJ2-1; TRBD1 might be the D (6 bases). This sequence was found in an adult in good health. CDR3 sequence (DNA): TGTGCCAGCAGTTTATATACAGGGAGCTCCTACAATGAGCAGTTCTTC. It is translated as CASSLYTGSSYNEQFF.